A selection of T cell receptor beta chains follows, all from one sample in a study of patients and donors after allogeneic stem cell transplantation. TCRdb re-called the RT-PCR reads through MiXCR, storing one row per CDR3 protein. The sample yields tens of thousands of distinct CDR3 sequences, around 27% seen once. Source material: blood, either unsorted or a sorted T cell fraction (not recorded which). All receptors come from a human donor who was either an allogeneic HSCT recipient or a stem cell or donor lymphocyte infusion donor (not recorded which). It is not recorded whose cells these are; they may come from a transplant donor. The CDR3 runs from the conserved cysteine through the conserved F or W. D genes are given only for firm matches. Size values are once, few and many counts, or a class for expanded clones, and some rows have none.

clone_size	d_call	v_call	j_call	cdr3_aa	cdr3_nt
few	TRBD2	TRBV29-1	TRBJ2-1	CSVVGASGNPNEQFF	TGCAGCGTTGTCGGTGCTAGCGGGAATCCCAATGAGCAGTTCTTC
.	.	TRBV28	TRBJ1-1	CASRLDNTEAFF	TGTGCCAGCAGGCTCGACAACACTGAAGCTTTCTTT
few	.	TRBV2	TRBJ2-2	CASSSLQGRLGELFF	TGTGCCAGCAGTAGTCTGCAGGGGAGACTCGGGGAGCTGTTTTTT
.	.	TRBV7-9	TRBJ2-3	CASSSAGVGQLSTDTQYF	TGTGCCAGCAGCTCCGCAGGGGTAGGCCAGCTCAGCACAGATACGCAGTATTTT
.	.	TRBV7-2	TRBJ2-1	CASSYDSGYNEQFF	TGTGCCAGCAGCTACGATAGCGGCTACAATGAGCAGTTCTTC
.	.	TRBV6-5	TRBJ2-1	CASSSGLSYNEQFF	TGTGCCAGCAGCTCAGGACTCTCCTACAATGAGCAGTTCTTC
.	TRBD2	TRBV6-5	TRBJ2-7	CASSSRGNGGNYEQYF	TGTGCCAGCAGTTCACGGGGTAACGGGGGGAACTACGAGCAGTACTTC
few	.	TRBV20-1	TRBJ1-6	CSARRDNGPNSPLHF	TGCAGTGCTAGACGGGACAACGGCCCGAATTCACCCCTCCACTTT
.	.	TRBV7-2	TRBJ1-1	CASSLRGIAEAFF	TGTGCCAGCAGCCTCAGGGGAATCGCTGAAGCTTTCTTT
.	TRBD2	TRBV6-5	TRBJ2-1	CAILRQGLLQFF	TGTGCCATCCTACGGCAGGGACTATTGCAGTTCTTC
once	.	TRBV13	TRBJ2-1	CASRLSGSSYNEQFF	TGTGCCAGCAGACTTAGCGGAAGCTCCTACAATGAGCAGTTCTTC
few	.	TRBV24-1	TRBJ1-1	CATSEAGPPNTEAFF	TGTGCCACCAGTGAGGCGGGACCCCCGAACACTGAAGCTTTCTTT
few	.	TRBV18	TRBJ1-2	CASSPFGEANYGYTF	TGTGCCAGCTCACCATTTGGGGAGGCTAACTATGGCTACACCTTC
.	.	TRBV6-4	TRBJ2-2	CASSVEGLSTGELFF	TGTGCCAGCAGTGTGGAAGGGCTCAGCACCGGGGAGCTGTTTTTT
few	.	TRBV10-3	TRBJ1-1	CATWTANTEAFF	TGTGCCACCTGGACAGCGAACACTGAAGCTTTCTTT
few	TRBD2	TRBV7-3	TRBJ2-3	CASSLAGGSSDTQYF	TGTGCCAGCAGCTTAGCTGGCGGGAGCTCGGATACGCAGTATTTT
few	TRBD1	TRBV19	TRBJ2-7	CASSIRLTGTASYEQYF	TGTGCCAGTAGTATACGACTTACCGGGACAGCCTCCTACGAGCAGTACTTC
.	.	TRBV6-6	TRBJ1-5	CASSYVVVGNQPQHF	TGTGCCAGCAGTTACGTCGTTGTCGGAAATCAGCCCCAGCATTTT
.	TRBD1	TRBV16	TRBJ1-1	CASRSDRDSTLEAFF	TGTGCCAGCAGATCCGACAGGGACAGTACCCTAGAAGCTTTCTTT
.	TRBD1	TRBV28	TRBJ1-2	CASTNDRARSYGYTF	TGTGCCAGCACCAACGACAGGGCGAGGTCCTATGGCTACACCTTC
.	.	TRBV21-1	TRBJ2-1	CASSKGNPGTGPYNEQFF	TGTGCCAGCAGCAAAGGAAACCCCGGGACAGGGCCCTACAATGAGCAGTTCTTC
.	.	TRBV5-1	TRBJ1-4	CASSVGTYEKLFF	TGCGCCAGCAGCGTGGGAACTTATGAAAAACTGTTTTTT
.	.	TRBV5-1	TRBJ2-3	CASSFSPPTDTQYF	TGCGCCAGCAGCTTCTCACCACCCACAGATACGCAGTATTTT
.	.	TRBV9	TRBJ1-2	CASIPGAVSSGYGYTF	TGTGCCAGCATCCCGGGGGCGGTTTCCTCTGGCTATGGCTACACCTTC
.	TRBD2	TRBV20-1	TRBJ2-7	CSARVLAEGYEQYF	TGCAGTGCTCGGGTCCTAGCGGAGGGCTACGAGCAGTACTTC
.	.	TRBV30	TRBJ1-5	CAWSEDSNQPQHF	TGTGCCTGGAGTGAAGATAGCAATCAGCCCCAGCATTTT
few	.	TRBV12-3/TRBV12-4	TRBJ2-5	CASSLIIGETQYF	TGTGCCAGCAGTTTAATAATCGGGGAGACCCAGTACTTC
many	.	TRBV2	TRBJ1-2	CASREPGGGYTF	TGTGCCAGCAGGGAGCCAGGAGGTGGCTACACCTTC
.	.	TRBV21-1	TRBJ1-3	CASSKGDRVDTIYF	TGTGCCAGCAGCAAAGGGGACAGGGTTGACACCATATATTTT
few	TRBD1	TRBV12-3/TRBV12-4	TRBJ1-4	CASSSGTGFEKLFF	TGTGCCAGCAGTTCCGGGACAGGGTTTGAAAAACTGTTTTTT